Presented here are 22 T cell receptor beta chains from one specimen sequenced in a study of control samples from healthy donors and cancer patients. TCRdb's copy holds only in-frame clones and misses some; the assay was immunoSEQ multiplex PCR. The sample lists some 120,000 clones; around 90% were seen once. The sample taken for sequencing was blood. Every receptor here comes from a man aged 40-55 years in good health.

Here the CDR3 reads CASSKDGLAGTIYEQYF. The CDR3 DNA reads TGTGCCAGCAGCAAAGACGGACTAGCGGGGACCATCTACGAGCAGTACTTC. V gene TRBV21-1 combines with J gene TRBJ2-7; the tabulated D call, TRBD2, remains unverified against the DNA. TRBV21-1 is a documented pseudogene. The CDR3 sequence is 17 residues long.

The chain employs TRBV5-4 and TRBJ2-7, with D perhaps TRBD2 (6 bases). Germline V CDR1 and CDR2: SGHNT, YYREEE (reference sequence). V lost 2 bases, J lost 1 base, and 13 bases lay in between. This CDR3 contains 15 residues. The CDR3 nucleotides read TGTGCCAGCAGCTTCTTCAGCGGGCGGTCCTACGAGCAGTACTTC. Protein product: CASSFFSGRSYEQYF.

DNA of the CDR3: TGTGCCAGCAGGCCGGGGCAGGGGGCGTTGAACACTGAAGCTTTCTTT. Its translation is CASRPGQGALNTEAFF. This chain links TRBV9 with TRBJ1-1; TRBD1 matches 8 bases. CDR3 size: 16 residues. Germline-derived CDR1 and CDR2 are SGDLS and YYNGEE. V lost 5 bases and J lost 0; bases outside the gene matches: 9. Looking up the rest from reference TRBV9 and TRBJ1-1 gives the full variable domain: DSGVTQTPKHLITATGQRVTLRCSPRSGDLSVYWYQQSLDQGLQFLIQYYNGEERAKGNILERFSAQQFPDLHSELNLSSLELGDSALYFCASRPGQGALNTEAFFGQGTRLTVV.

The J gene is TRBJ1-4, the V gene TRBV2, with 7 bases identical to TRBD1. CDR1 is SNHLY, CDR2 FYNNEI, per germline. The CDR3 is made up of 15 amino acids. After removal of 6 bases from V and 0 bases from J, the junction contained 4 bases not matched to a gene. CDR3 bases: TGTGCCAGCAGCCGACAGGGTGCAACTAATGAAAAACTGTTTTTT. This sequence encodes CASSRQGATNEKLFF.

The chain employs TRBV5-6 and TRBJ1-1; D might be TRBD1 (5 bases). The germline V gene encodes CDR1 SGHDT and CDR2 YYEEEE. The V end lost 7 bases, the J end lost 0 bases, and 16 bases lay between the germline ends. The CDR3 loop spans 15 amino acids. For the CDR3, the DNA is TGTGCCAGCTACGGTATGGGGGACGTGAACACTGAAGCTTTCTTT. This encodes CASYGMGDVNTEAFF.

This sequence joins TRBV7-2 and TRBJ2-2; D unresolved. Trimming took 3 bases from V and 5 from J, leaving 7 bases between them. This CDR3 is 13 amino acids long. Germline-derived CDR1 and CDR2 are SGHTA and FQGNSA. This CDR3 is CASSLDSTGELFF. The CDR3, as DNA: TGTGCCAGCAGCTTGGATAGTACCGGGGAGCTGTTTTTT.

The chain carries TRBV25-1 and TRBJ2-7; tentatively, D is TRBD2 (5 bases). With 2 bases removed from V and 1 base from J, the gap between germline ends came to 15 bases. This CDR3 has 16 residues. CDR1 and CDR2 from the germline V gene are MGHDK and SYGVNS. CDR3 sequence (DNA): TGTGCCAGCAGTGAAGGGAGAGGAACGGGGTCCTACGAGCAGTACTTC. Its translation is CASSEGRGTGSYEQYF.

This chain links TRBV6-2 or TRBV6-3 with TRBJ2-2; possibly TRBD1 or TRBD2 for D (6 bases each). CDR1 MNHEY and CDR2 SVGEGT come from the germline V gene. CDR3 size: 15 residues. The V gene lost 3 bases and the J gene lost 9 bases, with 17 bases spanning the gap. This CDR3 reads CASSYRGTGAWELFF. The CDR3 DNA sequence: TGTGCCAGCAGTTATAGGGGTACGGGGGCATGGGAGCTGTTTTTT.

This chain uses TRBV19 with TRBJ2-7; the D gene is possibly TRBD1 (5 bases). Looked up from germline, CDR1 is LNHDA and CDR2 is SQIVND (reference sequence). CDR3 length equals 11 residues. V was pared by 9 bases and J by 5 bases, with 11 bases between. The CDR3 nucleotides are TGTGCCAGCTCCCGACAGAACGAGCAGTACTTC. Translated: CASSRQNEQYF.

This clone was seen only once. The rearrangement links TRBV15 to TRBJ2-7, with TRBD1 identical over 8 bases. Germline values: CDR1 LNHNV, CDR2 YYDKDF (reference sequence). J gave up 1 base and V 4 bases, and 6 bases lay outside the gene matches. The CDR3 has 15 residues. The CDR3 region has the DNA TGTGCCACCAGCAACCGGGACAGGAGTTCCTACGAGCAGTACTTC. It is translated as CATSNRDRSSYEQYF.

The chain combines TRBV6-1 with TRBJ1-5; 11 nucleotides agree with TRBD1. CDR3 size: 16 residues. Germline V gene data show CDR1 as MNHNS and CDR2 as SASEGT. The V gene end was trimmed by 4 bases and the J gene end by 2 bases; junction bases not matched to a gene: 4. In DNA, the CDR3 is TGTGCCAGCAGTGGAGGGACAGGGGGTGGCAATCAGCCCCAGCATTTT. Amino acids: CASSGGTGGGNQPQHF.

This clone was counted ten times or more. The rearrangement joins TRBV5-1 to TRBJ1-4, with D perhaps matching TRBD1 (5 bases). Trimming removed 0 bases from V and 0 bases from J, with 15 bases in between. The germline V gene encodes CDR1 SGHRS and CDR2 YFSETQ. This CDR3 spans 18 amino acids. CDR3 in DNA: TGCGCCAGCAGCTTGGGGCAGGGCAGTTTCCCAACTAATGAAAAACTGTTTTTT. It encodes CASSLGQGSFPTNEKLFF.

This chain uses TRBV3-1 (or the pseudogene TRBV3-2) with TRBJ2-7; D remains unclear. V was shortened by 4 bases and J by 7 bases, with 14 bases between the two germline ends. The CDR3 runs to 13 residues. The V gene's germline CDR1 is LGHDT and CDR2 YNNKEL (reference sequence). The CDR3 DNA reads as TGTGCCAGCAGCCCTAGTGGGTTGAGGGAGCAGTACTTC. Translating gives CASSPSGLREQYF.

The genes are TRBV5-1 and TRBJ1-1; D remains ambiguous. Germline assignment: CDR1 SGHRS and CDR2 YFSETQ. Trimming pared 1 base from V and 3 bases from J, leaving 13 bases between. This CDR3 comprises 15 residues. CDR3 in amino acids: CASSLLGGMDTEAFF. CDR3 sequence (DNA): TGCGCCAGCAGCTTGCTGGGAGGGATGGACACTGAAGCTTTCTTT.

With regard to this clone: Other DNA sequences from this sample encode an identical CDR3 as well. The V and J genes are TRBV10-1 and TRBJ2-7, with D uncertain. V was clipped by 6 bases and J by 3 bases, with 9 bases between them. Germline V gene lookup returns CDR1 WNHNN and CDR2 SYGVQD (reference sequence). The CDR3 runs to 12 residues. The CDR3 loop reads CASRSADYEQYF. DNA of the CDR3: TGCGCCAGCAGAAGCGCCGACTACGAGCAGTACTTC.

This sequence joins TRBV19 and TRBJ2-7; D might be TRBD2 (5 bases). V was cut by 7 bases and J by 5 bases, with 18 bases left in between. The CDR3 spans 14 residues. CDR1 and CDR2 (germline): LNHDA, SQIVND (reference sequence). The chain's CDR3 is CASTPSGSSHEQYF. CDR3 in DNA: TGTGCCAGTACCCCGTCGGGGTCCAGTCACGAGCAGTACTTC.

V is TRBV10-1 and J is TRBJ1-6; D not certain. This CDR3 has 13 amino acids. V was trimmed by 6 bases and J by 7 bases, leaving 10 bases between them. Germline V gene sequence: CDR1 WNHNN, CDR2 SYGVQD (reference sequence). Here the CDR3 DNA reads TGCGCCAGCAGCCCCGGGTCAAATTCACCCCTCCACTTT. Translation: CASSPGSNSPLHF.

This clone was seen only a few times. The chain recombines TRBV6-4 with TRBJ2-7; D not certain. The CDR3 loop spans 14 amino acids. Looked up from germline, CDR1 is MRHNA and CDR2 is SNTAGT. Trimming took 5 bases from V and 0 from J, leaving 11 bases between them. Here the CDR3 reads CASSQDESSYEQYF. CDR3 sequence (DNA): TGTGCCAGCAGTCAGGACGAGAGCTCCTACGAGCAGTACTTC.

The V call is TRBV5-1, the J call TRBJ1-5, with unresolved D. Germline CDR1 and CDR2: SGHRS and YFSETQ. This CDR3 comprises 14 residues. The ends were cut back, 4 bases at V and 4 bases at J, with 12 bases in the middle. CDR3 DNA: TGCGCCAGCAGCCTTTCTCCGATTAATCAGCCCCAGCATTTT. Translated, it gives CASSLSPINQPQHF.

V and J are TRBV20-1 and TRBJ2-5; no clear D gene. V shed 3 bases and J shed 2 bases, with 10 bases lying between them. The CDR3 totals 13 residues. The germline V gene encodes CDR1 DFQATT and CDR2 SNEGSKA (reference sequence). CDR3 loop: CSASSARQETQYF. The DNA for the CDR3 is TGCAGTGCTAGTTCGGCAAGACAAGAGACCCAGTACTTC.

The CDR3, as DNA: TGTGCCAGCAGTGGGACAGGGGAGGATGAGCAGTTCTTC. Translation gives CASSGTGEDEQFF. V and J are TRBV25-1 and TRBJ2-1; 9 bases map to TRBD1. The CDR3 sequence is 13 residues long. Per germline, CDR1 MGHDK and CDR2 SYGVNS. The V and J ends lost 4 bases and 8 bases, in that order; junction bases with no gene match: 3.

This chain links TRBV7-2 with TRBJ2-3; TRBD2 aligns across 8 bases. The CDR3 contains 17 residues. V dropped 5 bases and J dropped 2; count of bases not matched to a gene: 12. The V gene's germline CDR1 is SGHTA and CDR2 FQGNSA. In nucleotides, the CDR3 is TGTGCCAGCAGCATAAGGACTAGCATGGCCTACACAGATACGCAGTATTTT. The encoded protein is CASSIRTSMAYTDTQYF.